This TCR beta chain is from a study of blood T cell repertoires in COVID-19. Assay: immunoSEQ multiplex PCR; the TCRdb copy retains only in-frame clones and omits some. The sample contains 150,000 to 200,000 clones, about 80% of which appear only once. No more than 2 weeks before study entry, exposed participants had met a case of COVID-19. V lost 1 base and J lost 5, with 12 bases in between. The CDR3 has 15 residues. CDR1 is SGHTA, CDR2 FQGTGA, per germline. The TCR comes from a man between 60 and 70 years old who had been exposed to COVID-19. The V call is TRBV7-3, the J call TRBJ2-1; possible D gene TRBD2, 6 bases. Sequenced: PBMCs or T cells enriched from blood (not recorded which). CDR3 DNA: TGTGCCAGCAGCTTAAGCGGGACTTATAACAATGAGCAGTTCTTC. Encoded protein: CASSLSGTYNNEQFF.